This paragraph reports one T cell receptor beta chain. CDR3 size: 12 residues. Trimming shortened V by 0 bases and J by 9 bases, and 6 bases separated the two germline ends. Germline values: CDR1 SGHAT, CDR2 FQNNGV. This entry is derived from a study of blood T cell repertoires in COVID-19. This table comes from immunoSEQ multiplex PCR, and its TCRdb copy is limited to in-frame clones, with some not included. Here the sample spans 20,000 to 30,000 clones, more than 90% being singletons. The sequenced sample consisted of peripheral blood. This receptor was taken from a human donor in a cohort sampled during active COVID-19. The V call is TRBV11-2, the J call TRBJ2-1; D not resolved. This chain's CDR3 is CASSLDTSEQFF. The DNA of the CDR3 is TGTGCCAGCAGCTTAGATACCAGTGAGCAGTTCTTC.